The clone carrying this T cell receptor (beta chain) has a single count. No antigen is known for it. A read error is the likely source, as a far larger clone sits one nucleotide away. The identical CDR3 is also encoded by other nucleotide sequences in the sample. The test was conducted at deep level. Researchers divided each subset's genomic DNA evenly across several immunoSEQ plates. The assay was immunoSEQ multiplex PCR, and TCRdb's table has in-frame clones only and misses some. The sample lists over a million clones, more than 75% occurring once. The source of the sample is a study of shared clonotypes between healthy human individuals. Findings and caveats of the study: Among a few donors, roughly 5% of naive CD4 clonotypes were found in common.

CDR1 is GTSNPN, CDR2 SVGIG, per germline (reference sequence). The CDR3 contains 16 residues. V was clipped by 0 bases and J by 3 bases; unmatched bases: 10. The sequenced sample consisted of memory CD4+ T cells from PBMCs. The subset denotes: CD45RA-negative fraction. This chain joins TRBV30 and TRBJ1-2; 7 bases align to TRBD1. The sequence derives from a young man in good health. Some clones in this sample may be carry-over from other donors' samples. Here the CDR3 reads CAWSVNPQGTHYGYTF. The CDR3 DNA reads as TGTGCCTGGAGTGTCAACCCACAGGGGACCCACTATGGCTACACCTTC.